The 4 T cell receptor beta chains reported below all come from one sample, sequenced in a study of identical twins. TCRdb ran MiXCR on the 5' RACE reads and lists one entry per CDR3 protein. This table holds hundreds of thousands of distinct CDR3 sequences, approximately 6.1% found once. Sequenced sample: naive T cells sorted from blood. All receptors derive from a man aged 18 to 30 in good health.

This clonotype came up a few times. J is TRBJ1-1 and V is TRBV4-3; 8 nucleotides align to TRBD1. Per the germline V gene, CDR1 is LGHNA and CDR2 is YSLEER. The CDR3 has 15 residues. Trimming at V came to 5 bases and at J to 1 base, leaving 6 bases not matched to a gene. In DNA, the CDR3 is TGCGCCAGCAGCTGGACAGGGCGGAGGAACACTGAAGCTTTCTTT. This translates into CASSWTGRRNTEAFF.

Many counts were recorded for this clonotype. This chain joins TRBV4-3 and TRBJ2-7; 10 bases line up with TRBD2. The V segment lost 0 bases and the J segment 4 bases; nucleotides outside the gene matches: 3. The CDR3 has 15 amino acids. Germline V CDR1 and CDR2: LGHNA, YSLEER. This CDR3 reads CASSQEGAGGYEQYF. In nucleotides, the CDR3 is TGCGCCAGCAGCCAAGAAGGAGCGGGAGGGTACGAGCAGTACTTC.

This clonotype was seen many times. The chain has TRBV15 and TRBJ2-3, with 8 bases that match TRBD1. Germline V lookup: CDR1 LNHNV, CDR2 YYDKDF (reference sequence). Trimming took 3 bases from V and 2 from J; bases not matched to a gene: 10. The CDR3 has 17 amino acids. The CDR3: CATSREPVDRVTDTQYF. CDR3 coding DNA: TGTGCCACCAGCAGGGAGCCCGTGGACAGGGTCACAGATACGCAGTATTTT.

This clonotype was seen more than once but under ten times. V gene TRBV18 combines with J gene TRBJ1-1; D unclear. Germline values: CDR1 KGHSH, CDR2 LQKENI. The CDR3 has 15 residues. Between the trimmed V and J ends, which lost 3 bases and 0 bases, there was a span of 11 bases. CDR3 nucleotides: TGTGCCAGCTCACCCAACCCAACAGTGAACACTGAAGCTTTCTTT. This codes for CASSPNPTVNTEAFF.